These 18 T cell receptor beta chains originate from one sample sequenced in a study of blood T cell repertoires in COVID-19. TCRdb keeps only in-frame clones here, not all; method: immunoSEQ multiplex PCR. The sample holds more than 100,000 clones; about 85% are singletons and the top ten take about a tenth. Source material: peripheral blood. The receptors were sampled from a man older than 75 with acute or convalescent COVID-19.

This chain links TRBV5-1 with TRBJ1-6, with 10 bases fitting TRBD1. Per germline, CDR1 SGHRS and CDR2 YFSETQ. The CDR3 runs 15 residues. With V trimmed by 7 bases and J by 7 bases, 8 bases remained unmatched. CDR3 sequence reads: CASSAGTGDNSPLHF. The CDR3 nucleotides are TGCGCCAGCTCGGCAGGGACAGGGGACAATTCACCCCTCCACTTT.

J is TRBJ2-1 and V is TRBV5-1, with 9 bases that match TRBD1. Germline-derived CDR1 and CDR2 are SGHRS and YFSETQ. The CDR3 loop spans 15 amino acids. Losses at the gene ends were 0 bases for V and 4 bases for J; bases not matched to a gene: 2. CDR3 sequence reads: CASSLEGTGYNEQFF. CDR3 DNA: TGCGCCAGCAGCTTGGAGGGGACAGGGTACAATGAGCAGTTCTTC.

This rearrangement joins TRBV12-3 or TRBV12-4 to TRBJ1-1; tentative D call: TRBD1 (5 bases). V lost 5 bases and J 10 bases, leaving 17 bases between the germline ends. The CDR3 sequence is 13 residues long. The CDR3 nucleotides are TGTGCCAGCAGTACGATCGGGGGAGGTACAGCTTTCTTT. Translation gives CASSTIGGGTAFF.

CDR3 sequence (DNA): TGTGCCAGTAGTATTTCGCGACAGCCTGAAGCTTTCTTT. Encoded protein: CASSISRQPEAFF. The chain employs TRBV19 and TRBJ1-1, with a possible D match to TRBD1 (5 bases). The germline V gene encodes CDR1 LNHDA and CDR2 SQIVND (reference sequence). V was clipped by 3 bases and J by 6 bases, with 11 bases between them. This CDR3 contains 13 residues. The full variable domain, with the rest looked up from reference TRBV19 and TRBJ1-1, is DGGITQSPKYLFRKEGQNVTLSCEQNLNHDAMYWYRQDPGQGLRLIYYSQIVNDFQKGDIAEGYSVSREKKESFPLTVTSAQKNPTAFYLCASSISRQPEAFFGQGTRLTVV.

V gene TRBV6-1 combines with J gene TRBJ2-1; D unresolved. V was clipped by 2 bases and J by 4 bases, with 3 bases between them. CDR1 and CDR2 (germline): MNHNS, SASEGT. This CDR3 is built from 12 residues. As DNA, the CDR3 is TGTGCCAGCAGTGAACTGTACAATGAGCAGTTCTTC. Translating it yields CASSELYNEQFF.

The CDR3 DNA follows: TGTGCCAGCAGTCCGCCACTCGCAGGGCAGGAGCAGTACTTC. Residues: CASSPPLAGQEQYF. The chain links TRBV6-6 to TRBJ2-7; tentatively, D is TRBD1 (5 bases). Germline V gene lookup returns CDR1 MNHNY and CDR2 SVGAGI (reference sequence). This CDR3 has 14 residues. Trimming removed 5 bases at V and 7 bases at J, with 18 bases between.

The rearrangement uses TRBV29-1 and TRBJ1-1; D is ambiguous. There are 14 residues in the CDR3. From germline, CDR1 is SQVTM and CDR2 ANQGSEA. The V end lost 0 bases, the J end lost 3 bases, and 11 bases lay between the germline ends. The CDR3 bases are TGCAGCGTTGAAGAGCGGGTCTTAGACACTGAAGCTTTCTTT. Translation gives CSVEERVLDTEAFF.

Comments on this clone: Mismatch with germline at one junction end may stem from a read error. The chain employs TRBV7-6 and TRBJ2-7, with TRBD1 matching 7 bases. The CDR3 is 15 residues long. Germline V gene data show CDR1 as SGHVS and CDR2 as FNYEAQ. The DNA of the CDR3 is TGTGCCAGCAGGTTAGGGACAGCCGATTCCTACGAGCAGTACTTC. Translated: CASRLGTADSYEQYF.

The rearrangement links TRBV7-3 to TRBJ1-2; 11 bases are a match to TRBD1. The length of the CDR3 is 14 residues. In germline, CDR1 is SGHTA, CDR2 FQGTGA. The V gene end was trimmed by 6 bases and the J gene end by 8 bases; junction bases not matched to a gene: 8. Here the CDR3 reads CASSPDRGPGGYTF. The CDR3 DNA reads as TGTGCCAGCAGTCCGGACAGGGGGCCTGGGGGCTACACCTTC.

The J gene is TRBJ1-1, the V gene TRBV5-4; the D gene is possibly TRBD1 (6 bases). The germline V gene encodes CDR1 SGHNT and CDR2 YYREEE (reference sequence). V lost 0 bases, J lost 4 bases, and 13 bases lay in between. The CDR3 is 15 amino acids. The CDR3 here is CASSLAQGGGTEAFF. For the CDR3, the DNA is TGTGCCAGCAGCTTGGCCCAGGGAGGGGGCACTGAAGCTTTCTTT.

The CDR3 protein is CASSQDWGGGYTF. DNA for the CDR3: TGTGCCAGCAGCCAAGACTGGGGAGGCGGCTACACCTTC. The chain links TRBV3-1 (or the pseudogene TRBV3-2) to TRBJ1-2; D is undetermined. Germline V gene sequence: CDR1 LGHDT, CDR2 YNNKEL (reference sequence). The CDR3 is 13 residues long. Trimming cost V 0 bases and J 8 bases, with 10 bases left between them.

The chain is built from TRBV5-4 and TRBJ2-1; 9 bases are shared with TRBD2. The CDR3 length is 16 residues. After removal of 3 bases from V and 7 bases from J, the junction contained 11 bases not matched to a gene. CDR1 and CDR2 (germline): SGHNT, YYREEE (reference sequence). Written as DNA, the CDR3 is TGTGCCAGCAGCTCAATTAGCGGGGGAAGAGAGAATGAGCAGTTCTTC. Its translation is CASSSISGGRENEQFF.

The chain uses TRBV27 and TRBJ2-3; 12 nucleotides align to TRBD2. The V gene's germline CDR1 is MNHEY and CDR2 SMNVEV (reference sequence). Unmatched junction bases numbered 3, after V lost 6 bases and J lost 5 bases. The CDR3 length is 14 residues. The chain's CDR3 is CASRPGLAGDTQYF. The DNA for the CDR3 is TGTGCCAGCAGGCCGGGACTAGCGGGAGATACGCAGTATTTT.

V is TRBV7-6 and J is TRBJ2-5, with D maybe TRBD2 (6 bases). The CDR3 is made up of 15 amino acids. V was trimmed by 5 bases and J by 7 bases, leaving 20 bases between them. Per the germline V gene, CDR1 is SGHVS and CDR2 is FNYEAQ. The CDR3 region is CASSPPGRNGGTQYF. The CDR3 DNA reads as TGTGCCAGCAGCCCCCCTGGTCGAAACGGGGGGACCCAGTACTTC. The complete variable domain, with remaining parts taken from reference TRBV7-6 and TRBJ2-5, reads GAGVSQSPRYKVTKRGQDVALRCDPISGHVSLYWYRQALGQGPEFLTYFNYEAQQDKSGLPNDRFSAERPEGSISTLTIQRTEQRDSAMYRCASSPPGRNGGTQYFGPGTRLLVL.

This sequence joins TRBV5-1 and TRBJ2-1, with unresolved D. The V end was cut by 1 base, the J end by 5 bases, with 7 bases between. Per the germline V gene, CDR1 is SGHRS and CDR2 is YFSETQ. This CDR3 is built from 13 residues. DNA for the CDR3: TGCGCCAGCAGCTTGTACTCGAACAATGAGCAGTTCTTC. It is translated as CASSLYSNNEQFF.

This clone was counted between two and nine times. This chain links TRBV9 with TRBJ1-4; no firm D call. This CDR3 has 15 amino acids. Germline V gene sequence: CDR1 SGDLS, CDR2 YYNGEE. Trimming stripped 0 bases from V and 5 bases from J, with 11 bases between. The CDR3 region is CASSVGPLNNEKLFF. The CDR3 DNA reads TGTGCCAGCAGCGTAGGGCCGCTTAACAATGAAAAACTGTTTTTT.

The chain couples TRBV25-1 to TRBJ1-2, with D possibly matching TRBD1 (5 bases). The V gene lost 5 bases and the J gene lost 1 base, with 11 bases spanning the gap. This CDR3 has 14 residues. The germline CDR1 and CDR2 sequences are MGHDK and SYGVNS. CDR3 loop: CASSKDRYNYGYTF. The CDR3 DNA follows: TGTGCCAGCAGTAAAGACAGATATAACTATGGCTACACCTTC.

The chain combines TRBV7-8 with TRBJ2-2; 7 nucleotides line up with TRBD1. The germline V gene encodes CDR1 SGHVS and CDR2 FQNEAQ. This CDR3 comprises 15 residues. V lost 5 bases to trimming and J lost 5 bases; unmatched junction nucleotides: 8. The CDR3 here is CASSPRDRSTGELFF. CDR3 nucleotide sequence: TGTGCCAGCAGCCCTCGGGACAGATCGACCGGGGAGCTGTTTTTT.